Shown below are 27 T cell receptor beta chains from a single sample sequenced in a study of cytomegalovirus exposure and HLA in healthy donors. Primers included in the PCR were 60 Vbeta and 13 Jbeta primers. The repertoire was sequenced with immunoSEQ multiplex PCR; TCRdb's copy has only in-frame clones and lacks some. The sample has 120,000 or so clones; about 78% are singletons. Sequencing input: PBMCs. Receptors were obtained from a female donor in good health and CMV-seronegative.

The chain combines TRBV27 with TRBJ1-1; TRBD1 agrees at 9 bases. This CDR3 is 17 amino acids long. The trim removed 5 bases at V and 1 base at J, leaving 11 bases unmatched. Germline assignment: CDR1 MNHEY and CDR2 SMNVEV (reference sequence). The CDR3 loop reads CASSRSYRGPSNTEAFF. The DNA for the CDR3 is TGTGCCAGCAGTCGATCCTACAGGGGGCCTTCGAACACTGAAGCTTTCTTT.

The V gene is TRBV25-1, the J gene TRBJ2-3; no definite D call. Trimming shortened V by 0 bases and J by 2 bases, and 6 bases separated the two germline ends. Germline V CDR1 and CDR2: MGHDK, SYGVNS. CDR3 length: 14 residues. The CDR3 DNA reads TGTGCCAGCAGTGAATATAGCCTCACAGATACGCAGTATTTT. Amino acid sequence: CASSEYSLTDTQYF.

This clone was seen only once. The chain employs TRBV6-5 and TRBJ1-4; a weak D match, TRBD1 (5 bases). V lost 6 bases, J lost 0 bases, and 8 bases lay in between. Germline CDR1 is MNHEY and CDR2 is SVGAGI. This CDR3 spans 14 amino acids. CDR3 residues: CASSSTATNEKLFF. The DNA of the CDR3 is TGTGCCAGCAGCTCGACAGCAACTAATGAAAAACTGTTTTTT.

The chain combines TRBV15 with TRBJ1-4, with D uncertain. The CDR3 contains 16 residues. Trimming removed 0 bases at V and 5 bases at J, with 13 bases between. The V gene's germline CDR1 is LNHNV and CDR2 YYDKDF (reference sequence). The DNA for the CDR3 is TGTGCCACCAGCAGAGATCGGTATGCGGTGAATGAAAAACTGTTTTTT. This encodes CATSRDRYAVNEKLFF.

Turning to this clone: The junction shows a germline mismatch at one end, possibly a read error. The genes are TRBV6-1 and TRBJ2-5; 8 bases align to TRBD1. Germline V lookup: CDR1 MNHNS, CDR2 SASEGT. There are 15 residues in the CDR3. The CDR3 is CASTRTGNGQETRYF. CDR3 sequence (DNA): TGTGCCAGCACCCGGACAGGGAATGGCCAAGAGACCCGGTACTTC.

V gene TRBV7-3 combines with J gene TRBJ1-1; 7 nucleotides line up with TRBD1. J was trimmed by 6 bases and V by 5 bases; bases with no gene match: 15. Germline V gives CDR1 SGHTA, CDR2 FQGTGA. The CDR3 length is 16 residues. CDR3 in DNA: TGTGCCAGCAGCCCTACGAACGACAGGGAAGGTTCTGAAGCTTTCTTT. Its translation is CASSPTNDREGSEAFF.

Here the CDR3 DNA reads TGTGCCAGCAGTAGCCGGGTAGCGGGCCTTCAAGAGACCCAGTACTTC. Translation: CASSSRVAGLQETQYF. J is TRBJ2-5 and V is TRBV28, with TRBD2 matching over 7 bases. The CDR3 spans 16 residues. With 5 bases clipped from V and 2 bases from J, the junction kept 11 bases outside the gene matches. Germline CDR1 and CDR2: MDHEN and SYDVKM.

The V call is TRBV6-1, the J call TRBJ2-1, with 7 bases aligning to TRBD1. Germline V gene sequence: CDR1 MNHNS, CDR2 SASEGT. V shed 6 bases, J shed 1 base, and the junction held 6 bases outside the gene matches. This CDR3 has 15 residues. The CDR3 DNA reads TGTGCCAGCAGCCTCCGGACAGGTTCCTACAATGAGCAGTTCTTC. Its protein product is CASSLRTGSYNEQFF.

V gene TRBV10-1 combines with J gene TRBJ2-3; TRBD2 agrees at 7 bases. Germline CDR1 is WNHNN and CDR2 is SYGVQD (reference sequence). With V trimmed by 2 bases and J by 2 bases, 7 bases remained unmatched. The CDR3 is 16 amino acids. This CDR3 reads CASSEQAGVTTDTQYF. In DNA, the CDR3 is TGCGCCAGCAGTGAGCAGGCGGGGGTCACCACAGATACGCAGTATTTT.

This rearrangement joins TRBV5-4 to TRBJ1-5; D is perhaps TRBD1 (5 bases). Germline V gives CDR1 SGHNT, CDR2 YYREEE (reference sequence). Trimming removed 3 bases from V and 4 bases from J, with 8 bases in between. The length of the CDR3 is 13 residues. CDR3 nucleotides: TGTGCCAGCAGCTGGGGCCAAAATCAGCCCCAGCATTTT. It codes for CASSWGQNQPQHF.

This clone was seen once. This chain uses TRBV6-1 with TRBJ2-7, with D uncertain. This CDR3 comprises 13 residues. Germline lookup yields CDR1 MNHNS and CDR2 SASEGT. Deletions cut 4 bases from V and 0 bases from J, with 7 bases between. The CDR3 region has the DNA TGTGCCAGCAGTGTGGTCAGCTCCTACGAGCAGTACTTC. Amino acids: CASSVVSSYEQYF.

The chain uses TRBV4-1 and TRBJ2-1; TRBD2 matches at 9 bases. CDR1 is MGHRA and CDR2 is YSYEKL in the germline V gene. CDR3 length equals 14 residues. With 3 bases clipped from V and 9 bases from J, the junction kept 6 bases outside the gene matches. CDR3 sequence reads: CASSHGTSIGEQFF. The CDR3 DNA sequence: TGCGCCAGCAGCCACGGGACTAGCATCGGTGAGCAGTTCTTC.

Details on this clone: A read error may account for a junction end that differs from germline. The chain has TRBV7-9 and TRBJ2-4; D not resolved. CDR1 SEHNR and CDR2 FQNEAQ come from the germline V gene (reference sequence). The CDR3 spans 18 residues. The CDR3 is CSSSLGWSTPLAKNIQYF. The CDR3, as DNA: TGTTCCAGCAGCTTAGGGTGGAGTACCCCGCTAGCCAAAAACATTCAGTACTTC.

The V and J genes are TRBV28 and TRBJ2-5; 11 nucleotides agree with TRBD2. Germline assignment: CDR1 MDHEN and CDR2 SYDVKM. The CDR3 length is 16 residues. The V gene end was trimmed by 2 bases and the J gene end by 7 bases; junction bases not matched to a gene: 9. In DNA form, the CDR3 reads TGTGCCAGCAGTTTAACTAGCGGGGGCTCCGGGGGGACCCAGTACTTC. Its translation is CASSLTSGGSGGTQYF. The variable domain in full, with the rest retrieved from reference TRBV28 and TRBJ2-5, is DVKVTQSSRYLVKRTGEKVFLECVQDMDHENMFWYRQDPGLGLRLIYFSYDVKMKEKGDIPEGYSVSREKKERFSLILESASTNQTSMYLCASSLTSGGSGGTQYFGPGTRLLVL.

Only a few counts were recorded for this clone. This chain uses TRBV2 with TRBJ2-7; TRBD1 matches 7 bases. This CDR3 region has 13 residues. The germline CDR1 and CDR2 sequences are SNHLY and FYNNEI. Unmatched junction bases numbered 8, after V lost 5 bases and J lost 7 bases. The DNA for the CDR3 is TGTGCCAGCAGTCTGATGATGACAGGGGAGCAGTACTTC. Its translation is CASSLMMTGEQYF.

In DNA form, the CDR3 reads TGTGCCAGCAGTTTAGGACTAGCGGGGGGGATTAGCACAGATACGCAGTATTTT. Protein sequence: CASSLGLAGGISTDTQYF. The V and J genes are TRBV28 and TRBJ2-3; 15 bases map to TRBD2. The V and J ends lost 2 bases and 0 bases, in that order; junction bases with no gene match: 3. Germline V gives CDR1 MDHEN, CDR2 SYDVKM. This CDR3 has 18 residues. Filled out from reference TRBV28 and TRBJ2-3, the complete variable domain reads DVKVTQSSRYLVKRTGEKVFLECVQDMDHENMFWYRQDPGLGLRLIYFSYDVKMKEKGDIPEGYSVSREKKERFSLILESASTNQTSMYLCASSLGLAGGISTDTQYFGPGTRLTVL.

J is TRBJ1-1 and V is TRBV11-2; D is perhaps TRBD1 (6 bases). The germline V gene encodes CDR1 SGHAT and CDR2 FQNNGV. V lost 6 bases, J lost 7 bases, and 15 bases lay in between. The CDR3 extends over 13 amino acids. The chain's CDR3 is CASRLSQGIEAFF. CDR3 DNA: TGTGCCAGCAGACTCTCTCAGGGGATTGAAGCTTTCTTT.

This clone occurred a few times. The chain has TRBV18 and TRBJ1-2; no clear D. CDR3 length: 14 amino acids. V lost 3 bases, J lost 4 bases, and 12 bases lay in between. Looked up from germline, CDR1 is KGHSH and CDR2 is LQKENI. CDR3 DNA: TGTGCCAGCTCACCGGGCAGGTCCGGCTATGGCTACACCTTC. Translated, it gives CASSPGRSGYGYTF.

V usage is TRBV5-1 and J usage is TRBJ2-1, with 8 bases that match TRBD1. CDR3 length equals 15 residues. V dropped 4 bases and J dropped 3; count of bases not matched to a gene: 6. Germline V gene sequence: CDR1 SGHRS, CDR2 YFSETQ. The CDR3, as DNA: TGCGCCAGCAGCCCACAGGGGGTCCTCTACAATGAGCAGTTCTTC. Residues: CASSPQGVLYNEQFF. The variable domain in full, with the rest retrieved from reference TRBV5-1 and TRBJ2-1, is KAGVTQTPRYLIKTRGQQVTLSCSPISGHRSVSWYQQTPGQGLQFLFEYFSETQRNKGNFPGRFSGRQFSNSRSEMNVSTLELGDSALYLCASSPQGVLYNEQFFGPGTRLTVL.

The chain uses TRBV28 and TRBJ2-5, with D possibly matching TRBD2 (6 bases). Trimming took off 6 bases at V and 3 bases at J, with 23 bases between the two ends. The CDR3 contains 17 residues. Germline assignment: CDR1 MDHEN and CDR2 SYDVKM. The CDR3 sequence: CASSPLSRGWREETQYF. The CDR3 nucleotides are TGTGCCAGCAGCCCCCTCTCCCGGGGCTGGAGGGAAGAGACCCAGTACTTC. Using reference TRBV28 and TRBJ2-5 for the parts outside the CDR3, the full variable domain is DVKVTQSSRYLVKRTGEKVFLECVQDMDHENMFWYRQDPGLGLRLIYFSYDVKMKEKGDIPEGYSVSREKKERFSLILESASTNQTSMYLCASSPLSRGWREETQYFGPGTRLLVL.

V usage is TRBV5-1 and J usage is TRBJ2-3; 11 bases align to TRBD2. Germline V CDR1 and CDR2: SGHRS, YFSETQ. The CDR3 sequence is 15 residues long. Trimming removed 3 bases from V and 2 bases from J; junction bases left unmatched: 2. The CDR3 sequence is CASSWGLADTDTQYF. Written as DNA, the CDR3 is TGCGCCAGCAGCTGGGGACTAGCGGACACAGATACGCAGTATTTT.

This clone has a handful of counts. V is TRBV27 and J is TRBJ2-7, with 10 bases aligning to TRBD1. The CDR3 is made up of 14 amino acids. Germline V gene data show CDR1 as MNHEY and CDR2 as SMNVEV (reference sequence). The ends lost 8 bases at V and 1 base at J; junction bases unmatched: 5. The CDR3 nucleotides are TGTGCCAGCCAAACGGGACAGGGGTCCTACGAGCAGTACTTC. Translated, it gives CASQTGQGSYEQYF.

Of note for this clone: A much larger clone differs from this one at a single base, so this may be a read error. The chain carries TRBV6-4 and TRBJ2-3, with 11 bases that match TRBD2. The J segment lost 1 base and the V segment lost 6 bases, leaving 3 bases of the junction unmatched. This CDR3 spans 15 amino acids. Per germline, CDR1 MRHNA and CDR2 SNTAGT. For the CDR3, the DNA is TGTGCCAGCAGAGAACTAGCGGGGGGCACAGATACGCAGTATTTT. Translation gives CASRELAGGTDTQYF.

The chain combines TRBV18 with TRBJ1-4; TRBD1 might be the D (6 bases). Germline V gene data show CDR1 as KGHSH and CDR2 as LQKENI. The CDR3 covers 15 residues. V was pared by 5 bases and J by 1 base, with 11 bases between. The CDR3 here is CASSSRRGTNEKLFF. The CDR3 DNA reads as TGTGCCAGCTCATCACGCAGGGGAACTAATGAAAAACTGTTTTTT.

The chain joins TRBV19 to TRBJ1-3; TRBD1 aligns across 7 bases. CDR1 is LNHDA and CDR2 is SQIVND in the germline V gene (reference sequence). V trimming: 6 bases; J trimming: 8 bases; junction bases outside the gene matches: 10. This CDR3 has 14 residues. The CDR3 sequence: CASSSDRAAYTIYF. The CDR3 bases are TGTGCCAGTAGCTCAGACAGGGCTGCGTACACCATATATTTT.

This clone was seen more than once but under ten times. This chain links TRBV29-1 with TRBJ1-3; tentatively, D is TRBD1 (6 bases). This CDR3 is built from 15 residues. Per germline, CDR1 SQVTM and CDR2 ANQGSEA. V was trimmed by 3 bases and J by 0 bases, leaving 12 bases between them. The CDR3 sequence is CSVDRVDSSGNTIYF. Here the CDR3 DNA reads TGCAGCGTTGATCGGGTGGACAGCTCTGGAAACACCATATATTTT.

This rearrangement joins TRBV4-2 to TRBJ1-5; D not certain. Germline V CDR1 and CDR2: LGHNA, YNFKEQ. The CDR3 sequence is 17 residues long. V dropped 3 bases and J dropped 5 bases, with 20 bases sitting between them. Here the CDR3 DNA reads TGTGCCAGCAGCCAGGGCCGGGGTACCTTGGGAGATCAGCCCCAGCATTTT. Its translation is CASSQGRGTLGDQPQHF.